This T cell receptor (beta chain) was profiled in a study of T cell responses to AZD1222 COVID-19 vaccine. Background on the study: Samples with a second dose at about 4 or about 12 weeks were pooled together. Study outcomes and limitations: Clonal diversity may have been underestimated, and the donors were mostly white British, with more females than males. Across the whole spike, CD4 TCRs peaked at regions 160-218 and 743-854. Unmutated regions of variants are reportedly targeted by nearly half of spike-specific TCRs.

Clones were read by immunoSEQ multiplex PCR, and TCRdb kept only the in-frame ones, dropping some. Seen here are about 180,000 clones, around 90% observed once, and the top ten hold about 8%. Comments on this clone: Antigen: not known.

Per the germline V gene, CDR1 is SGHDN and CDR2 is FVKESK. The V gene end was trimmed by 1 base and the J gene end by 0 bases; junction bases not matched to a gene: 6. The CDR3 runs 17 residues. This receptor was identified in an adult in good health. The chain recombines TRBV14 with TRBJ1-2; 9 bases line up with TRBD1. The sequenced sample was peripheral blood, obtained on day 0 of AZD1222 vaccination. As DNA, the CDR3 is TGTGCCAGCAGCCAAGTCCCCGGGACAGGGCCTAACTATGGCTACACCTTC. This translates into CASSQVPGTGPNYGYTF.